The 22 T cell receptor beta chains reported below all come from one sample, sequenced in a study of cytomegalovirus exposure and HLA in healthy donors. It was with 60 Vbeta and 13 Jbeta primers that the PCR ran. Generated by immunoSEQ multiplex PCR, the TCRdb table keeps only in-frame clones and is missing some. This table holds about 120,000 clones, about 64% found once. Sample: PBMCs. The receptors originated from a man younger than 35 in good health and CMV-seropositive.

The CDR3 nucleotides are TGCGCCAGCAGCCCGACAGGGAGGAGCTCCTACGAGCAGTACTTC. This translates into CASSPTGRSSYEQYF. The chain uses TRBV5-1 and TRBJ2-7; possible D gene TRBD1, 7 bases. V lost 4 bases and J 0 bases, leaving 14 bases between the germline ends. There are 15 residues in the CDR3. Per germline, CDR1 SGHRS and CDR2 YFSETQ.

This clone has only a few counts. The chain links TRBV2 to TRBJ2-1; D is unclear. CDR1 is SNHLY, CDR2 FYNNEI, per germline. Trimming pared 2 bases from V and 6 bases from J, leaving 14 bases between. The CDR3 has 15 residues. Here the CDR3 DNA reads TGTGCCAGCAGTGAATCCGGTAGATTGTTCAATGAGCAGTTCTTC. Protein: CASSESGRLFNEQFF.

The chain couples TRBV7-2 to TRBJ2-7; D possibly corresponds to TRBD2 (6 bases). The CDR3 has 14 amino acids. V dropped 1 base and J dropped 0 bases, with 7 bases sitting between them. CDR1 SGHTA and CDR2 FQGNSA come from the germline V gene. CDR3 protein: CASSLGGVSYEQYF. The CDR3 coding sequence is TGTGCCAGCAGCTTAGGCGGGGTCTCCTACGAGCAGTACTTC.

This sequence joins TRBV19 and TRBJ2-1; 8 bases are a match to TRBD2. The CDR3 runs to 14 residues. V lost 5 bases and J lost 7; bases outside the gene matches: 7. From germline, CDR1 is LNHDA and CDR2 SQIVND (reference sequence). The CDR3: CASSFLAGPNEQFF. The CDR3 DNA sequence: TGTGCCAGTAGTTTCTTAGCGGGGCCGAATGAGCAGTTCTTC.

The chain recombines TRBV7-6 with TRBJ1-3; D unclear. Between the trimmed V and J ends, which lost 6 bases and 4 bases, there was a span of 13 bases. CDR1 is SGHVS, CDR2 FNYEAQ, per germline. CDR3 length equals 14 residues. CDR3 nucleotide sequence: TGTGCCAGCAGTCCCCGGGCGGGGGGAAACACCATATATTTT. Translation gives CASSPRAGGNTIYF.

The V and J genes are TRBV2 and TRBJ1-6; a possible D gene is TRBD1 (6 bases). Germline CDR1 is SNHLY and CDR2 is FYNNEI. Deletions cut 6 bases from V and 11 bases from J, with 17 bases between. CDR3 length: 14 amino acids. The DNA for the CDR3 is TGTGCCAGCAGGGCCGGGACATGGGAGACACCCCTCCACTTT. It translates to CASRAGTWETPLHF.

This clone was seen more than once but under ten times. V is TRBV10-3 and J is TRBJ2-7, with D hard to call. The CDR3 runs to 14 residues. The V end was cut by 3 bases, the J end by 2 bases, with 11 bases between. Germline V gene lookup returns CDR1 ENHRY and CDR2 SYGVKD. For the CDR3, the DNA is TGTGCCATCAGTGATCCCCCTCTCCCCTACGAGCAGTACTTC. It translates to CAISDPPLPYEQYF.

The chain combines TRBV11-2 with TRBJ2-7; possible D gene TRBD2, 6 bases. The V gene lost 2 bases and the J gene lost 0 bases, with 14 bases spanning the gap. The CDR3 length is 16 residues. The germline CDR1 and CDR2 sequences are SGHAT and FQNNGV. CDR3 nucleotide sequence: TGTGCCAGCAGCTTACTCTCTGGCGGGACCTCCTACGAGCAGTACTTC. This gives the protein CASSLLSGGTSYEQYF.

This sequence joins TRBV13 and TRBJ2-1; 7 bases are shared with TRBD1. Germline values: CDR1 PRHDT, CDR2 FYEKMQ (reference sequence). V lost 6 bases to trimming and J lost 4 bases; unmatched junction nucleotides: 15. The CDR3 runs to 17 residues. The CDR3 region has the DNA TGTGCCAGCAGTCAGCTGAGGGGGCCAGGGCTGTACAATGAGCAGTTCTTC. Protein: CASSQLRGPGLYNEQFF.

This chain connects TRBV11-2 to TRBJ2-1, with TRBD1 identical over 8 bases. V lost 0 bases and J lost 4; bases outside the gene matches: 2. CDR3 length equals 15 residues. Germline loops: CDR1 SGHAT, CDR2 FQNNGV. As DNA, the CDR3 is TGTGCCAGCAGCTTAGAAAGGACAGGGTACAATGAGCAGTTCTTC. This sequence encodes CASSLERTGYNEQFF.

The rearrangement links TRBV27 to TRBJ2-7; D is undetermined. V lost 5 bases, J lost 0 bases, and 8 bases lay in between. The germline CDR1 and CDR2 sequences are MNHEY and SMNVEV (reference sequence). The CDR3 covers 13 residues. CDR3 sequence (DNA): TGTGCCAGCAGTCGTCAGGCCTCCTACGAGCAGTACGTC. Protein product: CASSRQASYEQYV.

The CDR3 spells CASSLLGTGPEAFF. DNA for the CDR3: TGTGCCAGCAGTTTACTCGGGACAGGGCCTGAAGCTTTCTTT. The rearrangement links TRBV28 to TRBJ1-1; TRBD1 matches 9 bases. The ends lost 2 bases at V and 6 bases at J; junction bases unmatched: 4. CDR3 length: 14 amino acids. From germline, CDR1 is MDHEN and CDR2 SYDVKM. The whole variable domain, remainder taken from reference TRBV28 and TRBJ1-1, is DVKVTQSSRYLVKRTGEKVFLECVQDMDHENMFWYRQDPGLGLRLIYFSYDVKMKEKGDIPEGYSVSREKKERFSLILESASTNQTSMYLCASSLLGTGPEAFFGQGTRLTVV.

Of note for this clone: Other DNA sequences of this sample code for an identical CDR3. Written as DNA, the CDR3 is TGTGCCAGTAGTACCCCCGATCGGGGTGAGACCCAGTACTTC. Residues: CASSTPDRGETQYF. This chain joins TRBV19 and TRBJ2-5; D perhaps matches TRBD2 (5 bases). The CDR3 has 14 residues. Germline V gene data show CDR1 as LNHDA and CDR2 as SQIVND (reference sequence). Trimming took 4 bases from V and 5 from J, leaving 14 bases between them.

This chain uses TRBV30 with TRBJ1-2, with 8 positions matching TRBD1. Per germline, CDR1 GTSNPN and CDR2 SVGIG (reference sequence). There are 15 residues in the CDR3. Trimming at V came to 2 bases and at J to 5 bases, leaving 10 bases not matched to a gene. The CDR3 here is CAWSRTGTRFYGYTF. As DNA, the CDR3 is TGTGCCTGGAGTCGGACAGGGACACGATTTTATGGCTACACCTTC. Together with reference TRBV30 and TRBJ1-2, the CDR3 gives the full variable domain: SQTIHQWPATLVQPVGSPLSLECTVEGTSNPNLYWYRQAAGRGLQLLFYSVGIGQISSEVPQNLSASRPQDRQFILSSKKLLLSDSGFYLCAWSRTGTRFYGYTFGSGTRLTVV.

The CDR3 reads CASKAGLALSYEQFF. The CDR3 nucleotides read TGTGCCAGCAAAGCGGGACTAGCACTCTCGTATGAGCAGTTCTTC. V is TRBV6-1 and J is TRBJ2-1; TRBD2 matches at 9 bases. CDR1 is MNHNS and CDR2 is SASEGT in the germline V gene. CDR3 size: 15 residues. The junction had 12 bases not matched to a gene; V was cut back by 7 bases and J by 8 bases.

This chain connects TRBV5-4 to TRBJ1-1, with D maybe TRBD1 (6 bases). This CDR3 region has 17 residues. Deletions cut 0 bases from V and 2 bases from J, with 17 bases between. Looked up from germline, CDR1 is SGHNT and CDR2 is YYREEE (reference sequence). The CDR3 is CASSLGGGGLLNTEAFF. In DNA form, the CDR3 reads TGTGCCAGCAGCTTGGGTGGGGGCGGGCTCCTAAACACTGAAGCTTTCTTT.

The CDR3 DNA reads as TGTGCCAGTAGTATAGAACCTCTACGTCAGCCACGGGACAATGAGCAGTTCTTC. It is translated as CASSIEPLRQPRDNEQFF. V is TRBV19 and J is TRBJ2-1; D ambiguous. This CDR3 comprises 18 residues. Trimming cost V 0 bases and J 5 bases, with 20 bases left between them. From germline, CDR1 is LNHDA and CDR2 SQIVND (reference sequence).

This clone showed up just a few times. This chain links TRBV4-2 with TRBJ1-4, with a possible D match to TRBD1 (6 bases). This CDR3 comprises 17 residues. Germline-derived CDR1 and CDR2 are LGHNA and YNFKEQ. V lost 4 bases, J lost 7 bases, and 22 bases lay in between. The CDR3 region is CASSPSDTGSGGEKLFF. The CDR3 nucleotides are TGTGCCAGCAGCCCGTCTGATACAGGGAGTGGGGGTGAAAAACTGTTTTTT.

The rearrangement links TRBV6-5 to TRBJ1-2; D is possibly TRBD1 (5 bases). Germline CDR1 and CDR2: MNHEY and SVGAGI. V gave up 6 bases and J gave up 6 bases, with 20 bases separating them. There are 15 residues in the CDR3. CDR3 DNA sequence: TGTGCCAGCAGAGGGGCACGGACCTTCCCCCATGGCTACACCTTC. This gives the protein CASRGARTFPHGYTF.

The rearrangement uses TRBV7-9 and TRBJ2-7; 11 bases fit TRBD2. The germline V gene encodes CDR1 SEHNR and CDR2 FQNEAQ (reference sequence). The CDR3 extends over 15 amino acids. Trimming took 2 bases from V and 2 from J; bases not matched to a gene: 2. CDR3 coding DNA: TGTGCCAGCAGCTTATATAGCGGGGGGGCCTACGAGCAGTACTTC. It encodes CASSLYSGGAYEQYF.

This clone appeared a single time. J is TRBJ1-5 and V is TRBV19; the match to TRBD1 covers 9 bases. V was pared by 11 bases and J by 4 bases, with 9 bases of the junction left unmatched. The CDR3 runs to 14 residues. Germline CDR1 is LNHDA and CDR2 is SQIVND (reference sequence). DNA for the CDR3: TGTGCCTGTGAAGGGACAGGGTCGAATCAGCCCCAGCATTTT. This sequence encodes CACEGTGSNQPQHF.

The chain carries TRBV5-5 and TRBJ1-5; TRBD1 agrees at 8 bases. J was trimmed by 4 bases and V by 4 bases; bases with no gene match: 1. This CDR3 spans 13 amino acids. Germline V gives CDR1 SGHKS, CDR2 YYEKEE (reference sequence). The CDR3 is CASSRTGNQPQHF. The CDR3 region has the DNA TGTGCCAGCAGCCGGACAGGGAATCAGCCCCAGCATTTT.